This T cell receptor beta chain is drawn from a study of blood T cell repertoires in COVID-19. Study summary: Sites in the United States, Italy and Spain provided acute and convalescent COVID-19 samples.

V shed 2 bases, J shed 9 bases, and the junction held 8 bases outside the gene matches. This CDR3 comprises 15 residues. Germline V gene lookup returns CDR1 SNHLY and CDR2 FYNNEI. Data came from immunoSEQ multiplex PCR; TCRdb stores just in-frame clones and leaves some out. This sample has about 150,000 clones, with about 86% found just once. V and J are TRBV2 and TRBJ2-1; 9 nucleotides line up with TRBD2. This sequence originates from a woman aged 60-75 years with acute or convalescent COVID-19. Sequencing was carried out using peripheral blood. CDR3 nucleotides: TGTGCCAGCAGTGAATACAGCGGGGGGCAGGGTGAGCAGTTCTTC. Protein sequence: CASSEYSGGQGEQFF.